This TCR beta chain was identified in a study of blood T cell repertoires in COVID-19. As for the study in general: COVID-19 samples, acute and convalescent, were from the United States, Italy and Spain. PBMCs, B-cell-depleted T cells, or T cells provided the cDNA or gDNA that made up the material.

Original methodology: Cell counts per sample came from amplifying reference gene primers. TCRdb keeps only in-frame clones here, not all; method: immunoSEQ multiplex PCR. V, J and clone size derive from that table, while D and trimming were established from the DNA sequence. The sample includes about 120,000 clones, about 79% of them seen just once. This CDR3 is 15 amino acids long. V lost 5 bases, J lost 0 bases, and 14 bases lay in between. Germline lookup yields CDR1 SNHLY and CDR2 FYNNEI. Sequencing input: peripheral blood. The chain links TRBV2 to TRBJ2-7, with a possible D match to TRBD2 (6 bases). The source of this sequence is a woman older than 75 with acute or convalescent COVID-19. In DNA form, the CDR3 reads TGTGCCAGCAGTTTCCTAGCGCAGAGCTCCTACGAGCAGTACTTC. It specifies CASSFLAQSSYEQYF. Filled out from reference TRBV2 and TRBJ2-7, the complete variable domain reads EPEVTQTPSHQVTQMGQEVILRCVPISNHLYFYWYRQILGQKVEFLVSFYNNEISEKSEIFDDQFSVERPDGSNFTLKIRSTKLEDSAMYFCASSFLAQSSYEQYFGPGTRLTVT.